This entry features one T cell receptor beta chain sequence. The antigen remains undetermined. At the DNA level, this CDR3 is encoded by other sequences in the same sample as well. The data belong to a study of regulatory and conventional T cells in RAG deficiency. General study results and limits: Patient subsets had shorter CDR3s; Omenn Treg-Tconv overlap exceeded 90%. RAG-deficient patients showed markedly lower Shannon entropy and higher Simpson indices than control T-cell subsets. Other subsets showed around 10-fold reductions, but Treg unique TCR beta sequences fell 75 to 100-fold in these patients.

Using immunoSEQ multiplex PCR, the repertoire was profiled, and TCRdb retains in-frame clones only, with some absent. The sample includes around 3,100 clones, under 95% of them seen just once. The sorted regulatory T cells were CD4+, CD25-high and CD127-low, with genomic DNA sequenced. Trimming cost V 9 bases and J 0 bases, with 12 bases left between them. CDR3 length: 14 amino acids. Germline-derived CDR1 and CDR2 are LNHDA and SQIVND (reference sequence). These data are also associated with another study on regulatory T cells. That paper states: Amplification used 52 TRBV primers and 13 TRBJ primers. In patients, unique TRB V-J pairs were restricted and V/J usage skewed, especially in Tregs.

The receptor comes from a human donor in good health. The chain joins TRBV19 to TRBJ1-5, with D unresolved. Sequenced sample: CD4+ Tregs sorted from blood. CDR3 DNA sequence: TGTGCCAGCAGACCTACGGGTAGCAATCAGCCCCAGCATTTT. It encodes CASRPTGSNQPQHF. The full variable domain, with the rest looked up from reference TRBV19 and TRBJ1-5, is DGGITQSPKYLFRKEGQNVTLSCEQNLNHDAMYWYRQDPGQGLRLIYYSQIVNDFQKGDIAEGYSVSREKKESFPLTVTSAQKNPTAFYLCASRPTGSNQPQHFGDGTRLSIL.